This TCR beta chain was obtained from a study of radiation and T cells in renal cell carcinoma. Study context: Nephrectomy followed 15 Gy stereotactic body radiation by 4 weeks. Study-level results: In blood, top tumor clones expanded by 2 weeks, shrinking by 4. Without pretreatment biopsies, baseline tumor clonotype presence was undetermined.

V lost 3 bases to trimming and J lost 6 bases; unmatched junction nucleotides: 6. CDR1 and CDR2 from the germline V gene are SEHNR and FQNEAQ (reference sequence). This CDR3 spans 14 amino acids. Time point defined: baseline pretreatment blood. Treatment described: 15 Gy SBRT to primary tumor, nephrectomy 4 weeks later. The tumor was a clear cell renal cell carcinoma. The method was immunoSEQ multiplex PCR; TCRdb's version includes in-frame clones alone and lacks a portion of them. Of roughly 150,000 clones in the sample, 88% were seen once. To note about this clone: What it recognizes is unknown.

The TCR originated in a woman between 70 and 85 years old with renal cell carcinoma. The rearrangement links TRBV7-9 to TRBJ1-1, with 8 nucleotides matching TRBD1. This sample comprised blood, obtained from a patient whose treatment included radiotherapy and nephrectomy. CDR3 region: CASSFPDRVAEAFF. DNA of the CDR3: TGTGCCAGCAGCTTCCCGGACAGGGTGGCTGAAGCTTTCTTT.